These 26 T cell receptor beta chains were sequenced from one sample in a study of shared clonotypes between healthy human individuals (dated by TCRdb to the early 2020s). CD8 naive samples consisted of CD45RO-negative cells that were positively selected for CCR7, yielding a CD45RA+CCR7+ population without TemRA cells. The library was prepared using the immunoSEQ multiplex PCR assay. As stored in TCRdb, this immuneACCESS dataset retains in-frame rearrangements with V and J assigned. A fraction of the clones does not appear; measured against another copy, unresolved V genes explain less than half of the discrepancy, and the remainder lacks a known reason. This sample gives approximately 590,000 clones in total; roughly 96% of them show up just once. The ten largest clones add up to about 0.11% of the sample. Sequencing input: naive CD8+ T cells sorted from blood. The meaning of the sample's cell subset or site label: CD45RA+CCR7+. Receptor source: a woman under 40 in good health.

V gene TRBV5-8 combines with J gene TRBJ1-4; the D gene is possibly TRBD1 (5 bases). This CDR3 is built from 15 residues. The germline V and J ends were trimmed by 2 bases and 0 bases, with 8 bases remaining between them. Germline V gene data show CDR1 as SGHTS and CDR2 as YDEGEE. CDR3 in DNA: TGTGCCAGCAGCTTAACGGGGGCAACTAATGAAAAACTGTTTTTT. Amino acid sequence: CASSLTGATNEKLFF.

J is TRBJ1-5 and V is TRBV7-2; D ambiguous. V lost 1 base, J lost 2 bases, and 9 bases lay in between. The length of the CDR3 is 15 residues. Germline CDR1 reads SGHTA; CDR2 reads FQGNSA. CDR3 sequence: CASSLVDGGNQPQHF. The DNA for the CDR3 is TGTGCCAGCAGCTTAGTTGACGGAGGCAATCAGCCCCAGCATTTT.

The gene calls are TRBV7-9 and TRBJ2-7, with D unresolved. The CDR3 covers 13 residues. Trimming removed 5 bases at V and 1 base at J, with 9 bases between. The germline gives CDR1 SEHNR, CDR2 FQNEAQ (reference sequence). In nucleotides, the CDR3 is TGTGCCAGCAGCCTCGTCCTATCCTACGAGCAGTACTTC. Translating it yields CASSLVLSYEQYF.

The V call is TRBV5-1, the J call TRBJ2-7, with D perhaps TRBD1 or TRBD2 (6 bases each). The germline gives CDR1 SGHRS, CDR2 YFSETQ. The V end lost 4 bases, the J end lost 2 bases, and 16 bases lay between the germline ends. The CDR3 loop spans 15 amino acids. This CDR3 reads CASSEGGPSTYEQYF. As DNA, the CDR3 is TGCGCCAGCAGCGAGGGGGGCCCCTCTACCTACGAGCAGTACTTC.

The rearrangement links TRBV5-4 to TRBJ2-7; either TRBD1 or TRBD2 may fit D (5 bases each). The CDR3 is 15 residues long. V was clipped by 2 bases and J by 2 bases, with 14 bases between them. CDR1 and CDR2 from the germline V gene are SGHNT and YYREEE (reference sequence). As DNA, the CDR3 is TGTGCCAGCAGCTTCGGGACCGAGACAACCTACGAGCAGTACTTC. The encoded protein is CASSFGTETTYEQYF.

In this sample, this clone turned up once. The chain links TRBV5-4 to TRBJ2-4, with TRBD1 matching 12 bases. Unmatched junction bases numbered 12, after V lost 4 bases and J lost 13 bases. From germline, CDR1 is SGHNT and CDR2 YYREEE (reference sequence). The CDR3 is made up of 15 amino acids. The CDR3 coding sequence is TGTGCCAGCAGCCCAGAGGGACAGGGGGCGCTGGGGCAGTACTTC. As protein: CASSPEGQGALGQYF.

The chain employs TRBV7-9 and TRBJ2-7, with D perhaps given as TRBD1 or TRBD2 (5 bases each). Trimming removed 5 bases from V and 8 bases from J, with 19 bases in between. CDR1 and CDR2 (germline): SEHNR, FQNEAQ (reference sequence). The CDR3 spans 14 residues. The CDR3 spells CASSPTGTAEKQYF. The CDR3 DNA reads as TGTGCCAGCAGCCCCACCGGGACCGCCGAAAAGCAGTACTTC.

V and J are TRBV4-1 and TRBJ1-3; D is undetermined. The ends were cut back, 3 bases at V and 0 bases at J, with 9 bases in the middle. Germline loops: CDR1 MGHRA, CDR2 YSYEKL. The CDR3 loop spans 15 amino acids. Written as DNA, the CDR3 is TGCGCCAGCAGCCACGGTGGGGACTCTGGAAACACCATATATTTT. Its translation: CASSHGGDSGNTIYF.

The V and J genes are TRBV7-9 and TRBJ2-7, with D possibly matching TRBD1 (6 bases). V was trimmed by 6 bases and J by 2 bases, leaving 14 bases between them. CDR3 size: 14 residues. The V gene's germline CDR1 is SEHNR and CDR2 FQNEAQ (reference sequence). As DNA, the CDR3 is TGTGCCAGCAGTTGGACAGCCGGGGCCTACGAGCAGTACTTC. Protein: CASSWTAGAYEQYF.

The chain employs TRBV19 and TRBJ1-1; D is undetermined. The CDR3 is made up of 11 amino acids. The V gene's germline CDR1 is LNHDA and CDR2 SQIVND (reference sequence). V lost 9 bases and J lost 4, with 9 bases in between. The CDR3 DNA reads TGTGCCAGCCTGTGGGGCACTGAAGCTTTCTTT. This encodes CASLWGTEAFF.

This chain links TRBV5-1 with TRBJ2-1, with 11 bases fitting TRBD1. The V gene's germline CDR1 is SGHRS and CDR2 YFSETQ. V shed 4 bases, J shed 8 bases, and the junction held 8 bases outside the gene matches. The CDR3 is made up of 15 amino acids. DNA for the CDR3: TGCGCCAGCAGCCCGGGACAGGGGGTTAAGTATGAGCAGTTCTTC. Translated: CASSPGQGVKYEQFF.

This sequence joins TRBV5-6 and TRBJ2-7, with D possibly TRBD2 on 6 matching bases. This CDR3 contains 14 residues. Germline V lookup: CDR1 SGHDT, CDR2 YYEEEE. Trimming took 0 bases from V and 7 from J, leaving 14 bases between them. The DNA for the CDR3 is TGTGCCAGCAGCTTGGGACTAGGAATTTATGAGCAGTACTTC. As protein: CASSLGLGIYEQYF.

The rearrangement links TRBV19 to TRBJ2-7; D perhaps matches TRBD2 (5 bases). V was pared by 2 bases and J by 1 base, with 9 bases between. There are 14 residues in the CDR3. Germline V gives CDR1 LNHDA, CDR2 SQIVND (reference sequence). CDR3 nucleotides: TGTGCCAGTAGTATAATCGGGAATTCCTACGAGCAGTACTTC. Its translation is CASSIIGNSYEQYF.

The chain joins TRBV9 to TRBJ1-3; D possibly corresponds to TRBD1 (6 bases). V lost 4 bases and J 4 bases, leaving 24 bases between the germline ends. CDR3 length: 18 residues. The germline CDR1 and CDR2 sequences are SGDLS and YYNGEE. CDR3 nucleotides: TGTGCCAGCAGCCCGAGCGCACCGGACAGAATGTCCGGAAACACCATATATTTT. Its translation: CASSPSAPDRMSGNTIYF. Complete variable domain (other parts from reference TRBV9 and TRBJ1-3): DSGVTQTPKHLITATGQRVTLRCSPRSGDLSVYWYQQSLDQGLQFLIQYYNGEERAKGNILERFSAQQFPDLHSELNLSSLELGDSALYFCASSPSAPDRMSGNTIYFGEGSWLTVV.

V usage is TRBV28 and J usage is TRBJ1-5, with a tentative D call TRBD1 (5 bases). The V and J ends lost 7 bases and 7 bases respectively, with 20 bases between them. The CDR3 is made up of 15 amino acids. Per the germline V gene, CDR1 is MDHEN and CDR2 is SYDVKM. CDR3 sequence (DNA): TGTGCCAGCACCCGAGGGAGGGGAGGAGGGCAGCCCCAGCATTTT. Its protein product is CASTRGRGGGQPQHF.

DNA for the CDR3: TGTGCCAGCAGATCCGGGACAGGCCCTATGCTCTACGAGCAGTACTTC. Amino acids: CASRSGTGPMLYEQYF. This chain uses TRBV28 with TRBJ2-7; TRBD1 aligns across 8 bases. V gave up 6 bases and J gave up 3 bases; unmatched junction bases: 13. This CDR3 comprises 16 residues. Germline V CDR1 and CDR2: MDHEN, SYDVKM.

The chain couples TRBV19 to TRBJ1-1; D is perhaps TRBD1 (6 bases). The CDR3 spans 14 residues. From germline, CDR1 is LNHDA and CDR2 SQIVND (reference sequence). V was clipped by 3 bases and J by 4 bases, with 12 bases between them. This chain's CDR3 is CASSIRYRVTEAFF. As DNA, the CDR3 is TGTGCCAGTAGTATCCGCTACAGGGTCACTGAAGCTTTCTTT. The variable domain in full, completed from reference TRBV19 and TRBJ1-1, reads DGGITQSPKYLFRKEGQNVTLSCEQNLNHDAMYWYRQDPGQGLRLIYYSQIVNDFQKGDIAEGYSVSREKKESFPLTVTSAQKNPTAFYLCASSIRYRVTEAFFGQGTRLTVV.

This rearrangement joins TRBV7-2 to TRBJ2-1; D remains ambiguous. Per the germline V gene, CDR1 is SGHTA and CDR2 is FQGNSA. V lost 2 bases and J lost 5, with 7 bases in between. CDR3 length equals 13 residues. CDR3 in amino acids: CASSLSFDNEQFF. CDR3 in DNA: TGTGCCAGCAGCTTAAGTTTTGACAATGAGCAGTTCTTC.

The rearrangement links TRBV28 to TRBJ1-5; 7 bases align to TRBD1. From germline, CDR1 is MDHEN and CDR2 SYDVKM. J lost 0 bases, V lost 0 bases, and 11 bases had no gene match. This CDR3 has 19 residues. CDR3 sequence (DNA): TGTGCCAGCAGTTTATGGAGAAGGGGACAGACCCTTAGCAATCAGCCCCAGCATTTT. Residues: CASSLWRRGQTLSNQPQHF. Full variable domain (rest looked up from reference TRBV28 and TRBJ1-5): DVKVTQSSRYLVKRTGEKVFLECVQDMDHENMFWYRQDPGLGLRLIYFSYDVKMKEKGDIPEGYSVSREKKERFSLILESASTNQTSMYLCASSLWRRGQTLSNQPQHFGDGTRLSIL.

The chain links TRBV4-1 to TRBJ2-3; 8 bases are a match to TRBD2. The CDR3 has 15 amino acids. Per germline, CDR1 MGHRA and CDR2 YSYEKL. V trimming: 0 bases; J trimming: 6 bases; junction bases outside the gene matches: 5. The CDR3 sequence: CASSQDRLAGDTQYF. The CDR3 coding sequence is TGCGCCAGCAGCCAAGATAGATTAGCGGGGGATACGCAGTATTTT.

Comments on this clone: This CDR3 is also generated by other DNA sequences in the sample. CDR3 DNA: TGTGCCAGCAGTTTATACGCCAGCTCTGGAAACACCATATATTTT. Protein sequence: CASSLYASSGNTIYF. This rearrangement joins TRBV27 to TRBJ1-3; D uncertain. The CDR3 extends over 15 amino acids. V lost 1 base and J lost 0, with 7 bases in between. Germline CDR1 and CDR2: MNHEY and SMNVEV (reference sequence).

The chain employs TRBV6-4 and TRBJ2-3; no clear D. Germline-derived CDR1 and CDR2 are MRHNA and SNTAGT. This CDR3 comprises 15 residues. The V end was cut by 4 bases, the J end by 1 base, with 12 bases between. DNA of the CDR3: TGTGCCAGCAGTGCCGGCCTTTCGGGCACAGATACGCAGTATTTT. Protein: CASSAGLSGTDTQYF.

The chain couples TRBV5-4 to TRBJ2-3; D unclear. The CDR3 is 12 residues long. Trimming pared 0 bases from V and 5 bases from J, leaving 4 bases between. The germline V gene encodes CDR1 SGHNT and CDR2 YYREEE (reference sequence). CDR3 amino acids: CASSLGGDTQYF. The CDR3 coding sequence is TGTGCCAGCAGCTTGGGGGGAGATACGCAGTATTTT.

This clone has only one observation. This chain connects TRBV7-9 to TRBJ2-7; D gene ambiguous. Trimming took off 1 base at V and 5 bases at J, with 6 bases between the two ends. Germline lookup yields CDR1 SEHNR and CDR2 FQNEAQ (reference sequence). The CDR3 contains 12 residues. In DNA form, the CDR3 reads TGTGCCAGCAGCTTAGACCCCCACGAGCAGTACTTC. Residues: CASSLDPHEQYF.

CDR3 DNA sequence: TGTGCCAGCAGCATAAGGACTAGCGGTTACGAGCAGTACTTC. It specifies CASSIRTSGYEQYF. J is TRBJ2-7 and V is TRBV13; TRBD2 matches 10 bases. Looked up from germline, CDR1 is PRHDT and CDR2 is FYEKMQ (reference sequence). The trim removed 5 bases at V and 4 bases at J, leaving 5 bases unmatched. The CDR3 is 14 residues long. Based on the CDR3 plus reference TRBV13 and TRBJ2-7, the full variable domain is AAGVIQSPRHLIKEKRETATLKCYPIPRHDTVYWYQQGPGQDPQFLISFYEKMQSDKGSIPDRFSAQQFSDYHSELNMSSLELGDSALYFCASSIRTSGYEQYFGPGTRLTVT.

V usage is TRBV29-1 and J usage is TRBJ2-3; D is unresolved. The germline gives CDR1 SQVTM, CDR2 ANQGSEA. V shed 4 bases and J shed 2 bases, with 10 bases lying between them. This CDR3 contains 13 residues. The CDR3 DNA reads as TGCAGCGTTGTGCCCAGCTTCACAGATACGCAGTATTTT. Amino acid sequence: CSVVPSFTDTQYF.